This T cell receptor (beta chain) was profiled in a study of T cells after yellow fever vaccination. Trimming pared 5 bases from V and 8 bases from J, leaving 10 bases between. CDR3 length: 12 amino acids. Germline V gene data show CDR1 as SGHRS and CDR2 as YFSETQ. For TCR, cDNA came from 5'RACE template switching, which added a universal primer site and UMIs. MiXCR, run by TCRdb on the 5' RACE reads, gives a single entry per CDR3 protein. The sample yields under 550,000 distinct CDR3 sequences, 21% seen once. The specimen comprised PBMCs, sampled 20 to 25 days after the first yellow fever vaccination. This clonotype was obtained from a man between 18 and 29 years old who received the YFV17D yellow fever vaccine. The chain carries TRBV5-1 and TRBJ2-2; D is unresolved. This CDR3 reads CASRLEGGELFF. CDR3 sequence (DNA): TGCGCCAGCAGGCTGGAAGGGGGGGAGCTGTTTTTT.